These T cell receptor beta chains were read from a single sample in a study of beta chain features in type 1 diabetes. Libraries were prepared by immunoSEQ multiplex PCR; TCRdb keeps only in-frame clonotypes and omits some of them. Among approximately 250,000 clones listed, 9.5% to 13% were seen once. The sample was naive CD4+ T cells from blood. Source of these receptors: a man aged 25-40 years with type 1 diabetes. Both conserved end residues are part of each CDR3. A D gene is named only where the DNA matches it firmly. The size field is filled for only some rows; it gives once, few, many or a size class.

J gene,D gene,clone size,V gene,CDR3 DNA,CDR3 protein
TRBJ2-5,TRBD1,.,TRBV5-1,TGCGCCAGCAGCTCGACAGGGGCCGAGACCCAGTACTTC,CASSSTGAETQYF
TRBJ1-2,TRBD1,.,TRBV10-3,TGTGCCATCAGCCTGACAGGGGGCGATGGCTACACCTTC,CAISLTGGDGYTF
TRBJ1-5,.,.,TRBV5-1,TGCGCCAGCAGCTTGGGGACAGTCAATCAGCCCCAGCATTTT,CASSLGTVNQPQHF
TRBJ2-7,.,few,TRBV11-2,TGTGCCAGCAGCTTAAGCTTCAGGGGTCCAACCTACGAGCAGTACTTC,CASSLSFRGPTYEQYF
TRBJ2-2,.,few,TRBV7-2,TGTGCCAGCAGCTTTTTAGCGGACCGGGAGCTGTTTTTT,CASSFLADRELFF
TRBJ2-7,TRBD1,once,TRBV6-5,TGTGCCAGCACCACCGGGACAGGATCCTACGAGCAGTACTTC,CASTTGTGSYEQYF
TRBJ1-1,.,.,TRBV9,TGTGCCAGCAGCGTAGCGAGACGGGGTGAAGCTTTCTTT,CASSVARRGEAFF
TRBJ2-5,.,few,TRBV21-1,TGTGCCAGCAGTTCGGCGGGGGGGCCTCCGGAGACCCAGTACTTC,CASSSAGGPPETQYF
TRBJ1-5,.,.,TRBV28,TGTGCCAGCAGTTTACAGGCCCAGCCCCAGCATTTT,CASSLQAQPQHF
TRBJ1-2,.,few,TRBV29-1,TGCAGCGTTGGCCCCAGCGAATATGGCTACACCTTC,CSVGPSEYGYTF
TRBJ2-7,TRBD2,few,TRBV19,TGTGCCAGTAGTATGGGGACTAGCCAGACCTACGAGCAGTACTTC,CASSMGTSQTYEQYF
TRBJ2-1,TRBD2,few,TRBV5-1,TGCGCCAGCAGCCCGACTAGCGGGGGGGCCCCTGAGCAGTTCTTC,CASSPTSGGAPEQFF
TRBJ2-7,.,few,TRBV10-2,TGCGCCAGCACGGAGACCCCTACTGAGCAGTACTTC,CASTETPTEQYF
TRBJ2-2,TRBD1,.,TRBV9,TGTGCCAGCAGCGCCTCAACAGGGGAAGCGAACACCGGGGAGCTGTTTTTT,CASSASTGEANTGELFF
TRBJ2-3,TRBD2,.,TRBV7-2,TGTGCCAGCAGCCGTGACGGGGGGTCAGATACGCAGTATTTT,CASSRDGGSDTQYF
TRBJ2-7,.,.,TRBV6-1,TGTGCCAGCCGGGTTCGGGTGGGAGAAAGCTACGAGCAGTACTTC,CASRVRVGESYEQYF
TRBJ2-5,TRBD1,.,TRBV11-2,TGTGCCAGCAGAACCCTAAGGGGGCGCACGGGGACCCAGTACTTC,CASRTLRGRTGTQYF
TRBJ2-1,.,few,TRBV5-4,TGTGCCACCGGCGACCCAGGGGAGGGGGGTTGGAATGAGCAGTTCTTC,CATGDPGEGGWNEQFF
TRBJ2-2,TRBD2,few,TRBV5-4,TGTGCCAGCACCGGGGGGACCTCCCCAGCCGGGGAGCTGTTTTTT,CASTGGTSPAGELFF
TRBJ1-2,TRBD1,.,TRBV7-3,TGTGCCAGCAGCCTCTTGACAGGGGGCCTGTATGGCTACACCTTC,CASSLLTGGLYGYTF
TRBJ1-2,TRBD1,.,TRBV5-4,TGTGCCAGCACCGTGGCACAGGGGGTTGGCTACACCTTC,CASTVAQGVGYTF
TRBJ2-3,TRBD2,few,TRBV13,TGTGCCAGCAGAGCGGGGAGCACAGATACGCAGTATTTT,CASRAGSTDTQYF
TRBJ2-7,.,.,TRBV4-3,TGCGCCAGCAGCCCCGTCTGGGACATAGTATCCCACGAGCAGTACTTC,CASSPVWDIVSHEQYF
TRBJ2-7,.,few,TRBV19,TGTGCCAGTAGTAGACAGGTGAACTCCTACGAGCAGTACTTC,CASSRQVNSYEQYF
TRBJ1-4,.,few,TRBV5-1,TGCGCCAGCAGCCTGTCGGGATTTGAAGAAAAACTGTTTTTT,CASSLSGFEEKLFF
TRBJ1-2,TRBD1,.,TRBV4-1,TGCGCCAGCAGCCAACCGGGACAGCGCTATGGCTACACCTTC,CASSQPGQRYGYTF
TRBJ1-5,.,.,TRBV7-2,TGTGCCAGCAGCTTACTTTCGAATCAGCCCCAGCATTTT,CASSLLSNQPQHF
TRBJ2-7,TRBD1,few,TRBV6-5,TGTGCCAGCAGCAAGGACAGGAGATTCTACGAGCAGTACTTC,CASSKDRRFYEQYF
TRBJ2-2,.,few,TRBV23-1,TGCGCCAGCAGTCAATACAGGAACACCGGGGAGCTGTTTTTT,CASSQYRNTGELFF
TRBJ2-1,TRBD1,few,TRBV7-8,TGTGCCAGCAGCTTATCCCGCGCCCTATGGCAGGGGGCATTGAATGAGCAGTTCTTC,CASSLSRALWQGALNEQFF
TRBJ1-5,.,.,TRBV10-2,TGCGCCAGCAGTGAGCAGGGTGGTCTCAATCAGCCCCAGCATTTT,CASSEQGGLNQPQHF
TRBJ2-7,.,few,TRBV2,TGTGCCAGCACAGAAACTCGGGGATTCCAGTACTTC,CASTETRGFQYF
TRBJ2-5,.,few,TRBV5-1,TGCGCCAGCGGCCGGGCAGCGGACCAAGAGACCCAGTACTTC,CASGRAADQETQYF
TRBJ2-1,.,.,TRBV6-1,TGTGCCAGCAGTGAAATAGCCCCTTACAATGAGCAGTTCTTC,CASSEIAPYNEQFF
TRBJ2-7,TRBD1,few,TRBV4-1,TGCGCCAGCAGCCAAGTCCCGGGACAGGGGGCATACGAGCAGTACTTC,CASSQVPGQGAYEQYF
TRBJ2-7,.,few,TRBV18,TGTGCCAGCTCACCCTCGAGACAGCATAGCTCCTACGAGCAGTACTTC,CASSPSRQHSSYEQYF
TRBJ2-6,TRBD1,.,TRBV4-1,TGCGCCAGCAGCCAACCGGCGACAGGGGCTGGGGCCAACGTCCTGACTTTC,CASSQPATGAGANVLTF
TRBJ2-1,.,few,TRBV4-1,TGCGCCAGCAGCCATGCCTTTAGCGCGAATGAGCAGTTCTTC,CASSHAFSANEQFF
TRBJ2-4,.,once,TRBV2,TGTGCCAGCAGTGAGGGCCATCGGTCGGCCAAAAACATTCAGTACTTC,CASSEGHRSAKNIQYF
TRBJ1-1,.,few,TRBV5-4,TGTGCCAGCAGCTTGGGGCAAACAATTGAAGCTTTCTTT,CASSLGQTIEAFF
TRBJ2-5,.,.,TRBV30,TGTGCCTCCGCAACCAATCTTATGAGACAGCTGGAGACCCAGTACTTC,CASATNLMRQLETQYF
TRBJ1-2,.,.,TRBV18,TGTGCCAGCTCACCGGAAGGAGACTATGGCTACACCTTC,CASSPEGDYGYTF
TRBJ2-3,.,few,TRBV11-3,TGTGCCAGCAGCTCGAGGTTCGGTGGGAGCCCTGGGGATACGCAGTATTTT,CASSSRFGGSPGDTQYF
TRBJ1-2,.,few,TRBV29-1,TGCAGCGTTGAAGATCACGGGGGGACTAGCTATGGCTACACCTTC,CSVEDHGGTSYGYTF
TRBJ2-4,.,few,TRBV11-2,TGTGCCAGCAGCCGAGTGGAGGCTCGAGCCAAAAACATTCAGTACTTC,CASSRVEARAKNIQYF
TRBJ2-3,TRBD2,few,TRBV9,TGTGCCAGCAGCGTAGTCCAGCAAGGGACTAGCGGGGGCCGGGCAGATACGCAGTATTTT,CASSVVQQGTSGGRADTQYF
TRBJ2-3,.,few,TRBV19,TGTGCCAGCCGCAATCGGCGGGGGCGGACAGATACGCAGTATTTT,CASRNRRGRTDTQYF
TRBJ2-7,.,few,TRBV30,TGTGCCTGGAGTGTAGCTCGGACTAACGAGCAGTACTTC,CAWSVARTNEQYF
TRBJ1-2,.,few,TRBV27,TGTGCCAGCAGTTTATCGGGCCGGTCCTATCGGTTCGGCTACACCTTC,CASSLSGRSYRFGYTF
TRBJ1-1,.,few,TRBV2,TGTGCCAGCAGCCCTTCTATGAACACTGAAGCTTTCTTT,CASSPSMNTEAFF